Listed here are 20 T cell receptor beta chains from one sample, sequenced in a study of vaccination effects on CD4 cells after COVID-19. After more than 8 days in culture, the CD4+ T cells were isolated. Confirmation by PCR established that the person had SARS-CoV-2 infection between March and December 2020. Every participant took two doses of the BNT162b2 or mRNA-1273 vaccine. The antigens of these receptors remain unknown. Clones were read by immunoSEQ multiplex PCR, and TCRdb kept only the in-frame ones, dropping some. The data hold 35,000 to 55,000 clones, with less than 85% observed a single time. The material was CD4+ T cells from PBMCs cultured without peptide, obtained after COVID-19 vaccination. These receptor sequences come from a human donor who had a prior SARS-CoV-2 infection.

This clone was detected a few times. This chain links TRBV29-1 with TRBJ1-2; D is possibly TRBD1 (6 bases). The V gene's germline CDR1 is SQVTM and CDR2 ANQGSEA. The CDR3 covers 16 residues. With 3 bases removed from V and 5 bases from J, the gap between germline ends came to 22 bases. DNA for the CDR3: TGCAGCGTTGATGACCGATTCCGGGACAAAATTTATGGCTACACCTTC. As protein: CSVDDRFRDKIYGYTF. Supplemented by reference TRBV29-1 and TRBJ1-2, the full variable domain reads SAVISQKPSRDICQRGTSLTIQCQVDSQVTMMFWYRQQPGQSLTLIATANQGSEATYESGFVIDKFPISRPNLTFSTLTVSNMSPEDSSIYLCSVDDRFRDKIYGYTFGSGTRLTVV.

J is TRBJ1-4 and V is TRBV9; TRBD1 matches 7 bases. The CDR3 sequence is 15 residues long. The junction had 7 bases not matched to a gene; V was cut back by 2 bases and J by 6 bases. Germline V lookup: CDR1 SGDLS, CDR2 YYNGEE. The CDR3 region has the DNA TGTGCCAGCAGCGTTACAGGGGCCAGTTATGAAAAACTGTTTTTT. It is translated as CASSVTGASYEKLFF.

The CDR3 loop is CASSEAYMSTDTQYF. The CDR3 nucleotides are TGTGCCAGCAGTGAAGCGTACATGAGCACAGATACGCAGTATTTT. The rearrangement links TRBV6-1 to TRBJ2-3; D uncertain. Trimming stripped 0 bases from V and 0 bases from J, with 7 bases between. The CDR3 has 15 amino acids. Germline loops: CDR1 MNHNS, CDR2 SASEGT.

The J gene is TRBJ2-3, the V gene TRBV19, with 7 bases that match TRBD2. The length of the CDR3 is 14 residues. Germline values: CDR1 LNHDA, CDR2 SQIVND (reference sequence). V lost 3 bases to trimming and J lost 6 bases; unmatched junction nucleotides: 6. The CDR3 nucleotides read TGTGCCAGTAGTATCTTAGCGGGCGAGGATACGCAGTATTTT. This translates into CASSILAGEDTQYF.

The chain carries TRBV5-1 and TRBJ2-3, with 8 bases aligning to TRBD2. The CDR3 loop spans 15 amino acids. Germline CDR1 reads SGHRS; CDR2 reads YFSETQ. Trimming at V came to 6 bases and at J to 0 bases, leaving 6 bases not matched to a gene. CDR3 sequence: CASKELAASTDTQYF. CDR3 nucleotides: TGCGCCAGCAAAGAACTAGCGGCAAGCACAGATACGCAGTATTTT.

The rearrangement links TRBV11-1 to TRBJ2-7; 8 bases map to TRBD1. The CDR3 is 13 amino acids. Per germline, CDR1 SGHAT and CDR2 FQDESV (reference sequence). The trim removed 5 bases at V and 7 bases at J, leaving 7 bases unmatched. The CDR3 sequence is CASSAKDRVEQYF. The CDR3 nucleotides read TGTGCCAGCAGCGCCAAGGACAGGGTGGAGCAGTACTTC.

This clone has a single count. This CDR3 is CASSQQGEGYTF. CDR3 nucleotide sequence: TGTGCCAGCAGTCAACAGGGGGAAGGCTACACCTTC. The chain combines TRBV2 with TRBJ1-2, with 8 bases that match TRBD1. The CDR3 is 12 amino acids. V lost 5 bases and J lost 8; bases outside the gene matches: 4. Germline lookup yields CDR1 SNHLY and CDR2 FYNNEI.

The J gene is TRBJ2-5, the V gene TRBV14; tentatively, D is TRBD1 (6 bases). Deletions cut 0 bases from V and 4 bases from J, with 12 bases between. This CDR3 region has 15 residues. From germline, CDR1 is SGHDN and CDR2 FVKESK. As DNA, the CDR3 is TGTGCCAGCAGCCAAGAATTGGGGGCGGGAGAGACCCAGTACTTC. It translates to CASSQELGAGETQYF.

CDR3 sequence: CASSSQDITTQYF. CDR3 nucleotides: TGTGCCAGCAGTTCCCAGGACATTACGACGCAGTACTTC. The V and J genes are TRBV28 and TRBJ2-7, with D possibly TRBD1 on 5 matching bases. Germline V gene sequence: CDR1 MDHEN, CDR2 SYDVKM. The CDR3 extends over 13 amino acids. The V end was cut by 4 bases, the J end by 9 bases, with 16 bases between.

The CDR3 spells CAWSVQGSEKLFF. The CDR3 region has the DNA TGTGCCTGGAGTGTACAGGGGAGTGAAAAACTGTTTTTT. The genes are TRBV30 and TRBJ1-4; 7 bases line up with TRBD1. Germline loops: CDR1 GTSNPN, CDR2 SVGIG (reference sequence). There are 13 residues in the CDR3. V was pared by 0 bases and J by 7 bases, with 2 bases of the junction left unmatched.

The chain is built from TRBV20-1 and TRBJ2-2, with 8 bases lining up with TRBD2. Per the germline V gene, CDR1 is DFQATT and CDR2 is SNEGSKA (reference sequence). CDR3 size: 14 residues. The J segment lost 5 bases and the V segment lost 3 bases, leaving 5 bases of the junction unmatched. The DNA for the CDR3 is TGCAGTGCTAGTACTAGCGGAGGAACCGGGGAGCTGTTTTTT. The encoded protein is CSASTSGGTGELFF.

The chain recombines TRBV11-3 with TRBJ2-1; D not resolved. Germline-derived CDR1 and CDR2 are SGHNT and YENEEA. This CDR3 has 13 residues. The V end was cut by 3 bases, the J end by 6 bases, with 9 bases between. The CDR3 sequence: CASSFAGPNEQFF. CDR3 in DNA: TGTGCCAGCAGCTTTGCCGGGCCCAATGAGCAGTTCTTC. The entire variable domain, with the rest obtained from reference TRBV11-3 and TRBJ2-1, is as follows: EAGVVQSPRYKIIEKKQPVAFWCNPISGHNTLYWYLQNLGQGPELLIRYENEEAVDDSQLPKDRFSAERLKGVDSTLKIQPAELGDSAVYLCASSFAGPNEQFFGPGTRLTVL.

The rearrangement links TRBV9 to TRBJ1-3; D unclear. V lost 2 bases to trimming and J lost 3 bases, with 9 bases between them. The CDR3 length is 14 residues. Germline lookup yields CDR1 SGDLS and CDR2 YYNGEE. CDR3 sequence reads: CASSVEPYGNTIYF. In DNA form, the CDR3 reads TGTGCCAGCAGCGTGGAACCGTATGGAAACACCATATATTTT.

This chain connects TRBV5-6 to TRBJ2-7; 11 bases are shared with TRBD2. V was pared by 5 bases and J by 6 bases, with 7 bases of the junction left unmatched. Germline CDR1 and CDR2: SGHDT and YYEEEE. The CDR3 extends over 14 amino acids. The chain's CDR3 is CASSHAGTSGEQYF. The DNA for the CDR3 is TGTGCCAGCAGTCATGCCGGGACTAGCGGCGAGCAGTACTTC.

The rearrangement links TRBV18 to TRBJ1-1; TRBD1 agrees at 7 bases. The V segment lost 4 bases and the J segment 3 bases; nucleotides outside the gene matches: 2. CDR1 and CDR2 (germline): KGHSH, LQKENI. There are 13 residues in the CDR3. The CDR3 spells CASSLDRDTEAFF. As DNA, the CDR3 is TGTGCCAGCTCACTAGACAGGGACACTGAAGCTTTCTTT. The full variable domain, with the rest looked up from reference TRBV18 and TRBJ1-1, is NAGVMQNPRHLVRRRGQEARLRCSPMKGHSHVYWYRQLPEEGLKFMVYLQKENIIDESGMPKERFSAEFPKEGPSILRIQQVVRGDSAAYFCASSLDRDTEAFFGQGTRLTVV.

The chain combines TRBV9 with TRBJ1-5, with unresolved D. Deletions cut 4 bases from V and 3 bases from J, with 14 bases between. The CDR3 loop spans 15 amino acids. Germline lookup yields CDR1 SGDLS and CDR2 YYNGEE. The DNA of the CDR3 is TGTGCCAGCAGCCCGGGGTTTTTTGACAATCAGCCCCAGCATTTT. It encodes CASSPGFFDNQPQHF.

In its sample, this clone was seen a few times. The J gene is TRBJ1-1, the V gene TRBV18; D is uncertain. The V gene's germline CDR1 is KGHSH and CDR2 LQKENI. The CDR3 length is 15 residues. The V gene lost 1 base and the J gene lost 1 base, with 10 bases spanning the gap. The CDR3 coding sequence is TGTGCCAGCTCACCACTCCCGTGGGGGAACACTGAAGCTTTCTTT. Translating gives CASSPLPWGNTEAFF.

The chain is built from TRBV19 and TRBJ2-5; 11 bases align to TRBD2. Losses at the gene ends were 7 bases for V and 5 bases for J; bases not matched to a gene: 9. The CDR3 contains 15 residues. Germline CDR1 reads LNHDA; CDR2 reads SQIVND (reference sequence). DNA of the CDR3: TGTGCCAGTATGGATAGCGGGGGGGCCGCGGAGACCCAGTACTTC. Encoded protein: CASMDSGGAAETQYF.

The V call is TRBV7-6, the J call TRBJ2-7; 8 bases are shared with TRBD2. This CDR3 region has 15 residues. The V segment lost 6 bases and the J segment 4 bases; nucleotides outside the gene matches: 11. Germline V gives CDR1 SGHVS, CDR2 FNYEAQ. CDR3: CASSNSGGPNYEQYF. The CDR3, as DNA: TGTGCCAGCAGTAACAGCGGGGGACCTAATTACGAGCAGTACTTC.

This sequence joins TRBV5-5 and TRBJ1-3; tentative D call: TRBD1 (5 bases). From germline, CDR1 is SGHKS and CDR2 YYEKEE (reference sequence). The V gene lost 4 bases and the J gene lost 1 base, with 9 bases spanning the gap. This CDR3 contains 14 residues. CDR3 nucleotide sequence: TGTGCCAGCAGCCAGGGACCATCTGGAAACACCATATATTTT. Protein sequence: CASSQGPSGNTIYF.